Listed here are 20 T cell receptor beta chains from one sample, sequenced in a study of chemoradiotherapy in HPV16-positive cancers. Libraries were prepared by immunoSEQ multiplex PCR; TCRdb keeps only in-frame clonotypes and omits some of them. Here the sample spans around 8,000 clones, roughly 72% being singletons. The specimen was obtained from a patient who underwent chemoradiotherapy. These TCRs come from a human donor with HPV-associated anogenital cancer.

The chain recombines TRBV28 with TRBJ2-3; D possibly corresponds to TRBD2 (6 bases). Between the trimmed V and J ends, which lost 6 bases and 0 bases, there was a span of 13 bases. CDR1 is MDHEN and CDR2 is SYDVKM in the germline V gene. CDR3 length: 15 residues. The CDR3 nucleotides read TGTGCCAGCAGCCACGGCGGGGCTAGCACAGATACGCAGTATTTT. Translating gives CASSHGGASTDTQYF.

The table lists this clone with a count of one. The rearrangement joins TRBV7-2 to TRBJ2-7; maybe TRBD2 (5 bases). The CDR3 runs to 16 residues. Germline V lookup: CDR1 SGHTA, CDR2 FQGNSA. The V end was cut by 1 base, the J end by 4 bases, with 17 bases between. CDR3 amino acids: CASSLDGAGTAYEQYF. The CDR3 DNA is TGTGCCAGCAGCTTAGACGGCGCGGGTACCGCTTACGAGCAGTACTTC.

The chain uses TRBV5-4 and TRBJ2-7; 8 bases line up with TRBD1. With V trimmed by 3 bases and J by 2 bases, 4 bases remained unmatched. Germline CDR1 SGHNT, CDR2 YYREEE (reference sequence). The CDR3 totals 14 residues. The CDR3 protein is CASSSRTGPYEQYF. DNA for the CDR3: TGTGCCAGCAGCTCCCGGACAGGGCCCTACGAGCAGTACTTC.

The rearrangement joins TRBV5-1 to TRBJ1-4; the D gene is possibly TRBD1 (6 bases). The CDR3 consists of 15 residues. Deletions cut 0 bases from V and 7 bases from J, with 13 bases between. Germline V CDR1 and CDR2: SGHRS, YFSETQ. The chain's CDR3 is CASSLEGTRSEKLFF. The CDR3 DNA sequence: TGCGCCAGCAGCTTGGAGGGGACACGGAGTGAAAAACTGTTTTTT.

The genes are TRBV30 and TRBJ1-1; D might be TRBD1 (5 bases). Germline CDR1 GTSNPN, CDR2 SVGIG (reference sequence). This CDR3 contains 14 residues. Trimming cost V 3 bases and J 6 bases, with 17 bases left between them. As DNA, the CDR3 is TGTGCCTGGAGCGGGACCTCCCTTTTGCCTGAAGCTTTCTTT. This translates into CAWSGTSLLPEAFF.

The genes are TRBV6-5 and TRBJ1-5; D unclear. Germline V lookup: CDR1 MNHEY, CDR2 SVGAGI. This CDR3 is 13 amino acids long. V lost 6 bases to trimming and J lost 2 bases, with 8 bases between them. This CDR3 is CASRASGNQPQHF. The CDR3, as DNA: TGTGCCAGCAGGGCCTCTGGCAATCAGCCCCAGCATTTT.

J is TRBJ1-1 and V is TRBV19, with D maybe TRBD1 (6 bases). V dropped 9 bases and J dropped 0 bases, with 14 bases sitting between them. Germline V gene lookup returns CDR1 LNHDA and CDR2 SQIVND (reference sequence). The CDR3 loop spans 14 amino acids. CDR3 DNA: TGTGCCAGCCTTCCGACAGGCCTGAACACTGAAGCTTTCTTT. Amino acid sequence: CASLPTGLNTEAFF.

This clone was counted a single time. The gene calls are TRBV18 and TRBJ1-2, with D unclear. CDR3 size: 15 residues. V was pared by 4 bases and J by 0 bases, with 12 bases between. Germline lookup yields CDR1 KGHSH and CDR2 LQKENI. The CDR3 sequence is CASSQIGEANYGYTF. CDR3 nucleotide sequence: TGTGCCAGCTCACAGATAGGTGAAGCTAACTATGGCTACACCTTC.

The CDR3 sequence is CASSPGTGGADTEAFF. The CDR3, as DNA: TGTGCCAGCAGCCCGGGGACAGGGGGCGCGGACACTGAAGCTTTCTTT. The chain is built from TRBV5-4 and TRBJ1-1, with 12 positions matching TRBD1. Germline trimming cut 4 bases from V and 3 bases from J; bases unmatched to any gene: 7. Germline V CDR1 and CDR2: SGHNT, YYREEE (reference sequence). The CDR3 has 16 residues.

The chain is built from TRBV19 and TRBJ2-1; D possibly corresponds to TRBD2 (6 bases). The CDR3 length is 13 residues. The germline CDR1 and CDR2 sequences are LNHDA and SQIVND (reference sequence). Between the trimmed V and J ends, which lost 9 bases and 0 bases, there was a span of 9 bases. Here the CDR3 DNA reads TGTGCCAGCGGGGGAAACTCCTACAATGAGCAGTTCTTC. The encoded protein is CASGGNSYNEQFF.

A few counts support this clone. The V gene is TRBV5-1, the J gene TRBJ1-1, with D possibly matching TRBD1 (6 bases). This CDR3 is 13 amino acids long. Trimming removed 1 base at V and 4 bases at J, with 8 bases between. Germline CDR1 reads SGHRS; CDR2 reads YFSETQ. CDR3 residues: CASSLRGGTEAFF. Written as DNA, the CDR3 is TGCGCCAGCAGCTTGAGGGGGGGCACTGAAGCTTTCTTT.

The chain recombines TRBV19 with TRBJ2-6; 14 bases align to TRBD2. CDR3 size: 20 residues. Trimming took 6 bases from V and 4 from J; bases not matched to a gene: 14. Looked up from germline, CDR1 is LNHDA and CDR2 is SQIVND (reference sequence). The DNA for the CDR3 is TGTGCCAGTAGGACGGACAGACTAGCGGGAGGGCCCTCCGGGGCCAACGTCCTGACTTTC. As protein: CASRTDRLAGGPSGANVLTF.

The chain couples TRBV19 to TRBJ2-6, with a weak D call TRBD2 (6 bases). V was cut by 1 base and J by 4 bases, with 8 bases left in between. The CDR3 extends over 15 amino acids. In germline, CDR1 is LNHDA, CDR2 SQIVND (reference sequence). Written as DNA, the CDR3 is TGTGCCAGTAGTATAGGCCGGGGGGGGGCCAACGTCCTGACTTTC. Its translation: CASSIGRGGANVLTF.

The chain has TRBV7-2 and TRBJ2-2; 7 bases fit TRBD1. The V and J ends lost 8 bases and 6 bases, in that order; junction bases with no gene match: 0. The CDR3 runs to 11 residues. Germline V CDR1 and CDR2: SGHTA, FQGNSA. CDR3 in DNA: TGTGCCAGCGACAGGGCCGGGGAGCTGTTTTTT. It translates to CASDRAGELFF.

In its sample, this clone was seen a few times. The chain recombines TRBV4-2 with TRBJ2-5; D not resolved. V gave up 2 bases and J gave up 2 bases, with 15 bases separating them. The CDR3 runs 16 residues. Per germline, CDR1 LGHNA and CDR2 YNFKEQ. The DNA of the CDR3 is TGTGCCAGCAGCCAATCACCCTGGTTGGCACAAGAGACCCAGTACTTC. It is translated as CASSQSPWLAQETQYF.

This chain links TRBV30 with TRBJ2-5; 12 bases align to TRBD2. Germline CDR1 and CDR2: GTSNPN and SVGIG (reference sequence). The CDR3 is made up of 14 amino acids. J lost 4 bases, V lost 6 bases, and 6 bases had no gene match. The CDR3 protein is CACTSGGKGETQYF. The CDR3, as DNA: TGTGCCTGTACTAGCGGGGGGAAGGGAGAGACCCAGTACTTC.

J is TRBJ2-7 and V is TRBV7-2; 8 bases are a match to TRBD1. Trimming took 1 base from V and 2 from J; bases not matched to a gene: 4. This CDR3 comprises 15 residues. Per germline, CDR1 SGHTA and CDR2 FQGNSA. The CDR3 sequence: CASSLEDRAPYEQYF. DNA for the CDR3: TGTGCCAGCAGCTTAGAGGACAGGGCTCCCTACGAGCAGTACTTC.

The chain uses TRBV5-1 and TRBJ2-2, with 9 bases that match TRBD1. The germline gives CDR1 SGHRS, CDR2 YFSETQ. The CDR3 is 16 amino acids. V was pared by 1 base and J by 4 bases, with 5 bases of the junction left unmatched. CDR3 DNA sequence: TGCGCCAGCAGCTTGCAGGGACAGGGAGTCACCGGGGAGCTGTTTTTT. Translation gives CASSLQGQGVTGELFF.

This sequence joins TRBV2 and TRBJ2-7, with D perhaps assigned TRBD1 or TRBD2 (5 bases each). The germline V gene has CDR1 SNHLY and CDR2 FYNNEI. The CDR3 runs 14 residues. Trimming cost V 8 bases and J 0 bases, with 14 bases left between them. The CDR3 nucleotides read TGTGCCAGCGGACGGGCAGGGAGCTCCTACGAGCAGTACTTC. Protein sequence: CASGRAGSSYEQYF.

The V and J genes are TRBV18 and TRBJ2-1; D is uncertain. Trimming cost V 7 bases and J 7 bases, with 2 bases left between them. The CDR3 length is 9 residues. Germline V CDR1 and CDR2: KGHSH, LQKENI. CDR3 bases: TGTGCCAGCTTAAATGAGCAGTTCTTC. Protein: CASLNEQFF.